Listed below are T cell receptor beta chains from one sample, sequenced in a study of shared clonotypes between healthy human individuals. Clones were read by immunoSEQ multiplex PCR, and TCRdb kept only the in-frame ones, dropping some. The data show about 2.4 million clones, 93% seen once. The specimen was naive CD4+ T cells from PBMCs. The receptors were gathered from a man aged 18-30 years in good health. Some clones in this sample may be carry-over from other donors' samples. CDR3s include the opening cysteine and the closing phenylalanine or tryptophan. A D gene is named only where the DNA matches it firmly. Some rows have no size entry. The others give once, few or many, or a class for an expanded clone.

D,V,J,size,CDR3,DNA
NA,TRBV7-2,TRBJ2-7,NA,CASSFAERLYEQYF,TGTGCCAGCAGCTTCGCGGAGAGACTCTACGAGCAGTACTTC
NA,TRBV6-1,TRBJ1-2,NA,CASSASGLFYGYTF,TGTGCCAGCAGCGCTAGTGGACTGTTCTATGGCTACACCTTC
NA,TRBV15,TRBJ1-1,NA,CATSRAPKNTEAFF,TGTGCCACCAGCAGAGCTCCCAAGAACACTGAAGCTTTCTTT
TRBD1,TRBV7-2,TRBJ2-1,NA,CASSLVRTDRDQFF,TGTGCCAGCAGCTTAGTGAGGACGGACAGGGACCAGTTCTTC
NA,TRBV7-2,TRBJ2-2,once,CASSLAHGTGELFF,TGTGCCAGCAGCTTAGCCCACGGGACCGGGGAGCTGTTTTTT
NA,TRBV5-1,TRBJ2-1,NA,CASSLAGSGTYNEQFF,TGCGCCAGCAGCTTGGCCGGTAGCGGAACCTACAATGAGCAGTTCTTC
NA,TRBV30,TRBJ1-4,NA,CAWNMGRNAEKLFF,TGTGCCTGGAACATGGGCCGGAACGCTGAAAAACTGTTTTTT
TRBD1,TRBV19,TRBJ1-2,NA,CASIGGGTGPLGYTF,TGTGCCAGTATCGGGGGTGGGACAGGGCCTCTTGGCTACACCTTC
TRBD2,TRBV19,TRBJ2-3,once,CASSTFSGASTDTQYF,TGTGCCAGTAGTACCTTTAGCGGGGCTAGCACAGATACGCAGTATTTT
NA,TRBV9,TRBJ2-3,NA,CASSVWSNVESDTQYF,TGTGCCAGCAGCGTATGGAGTAATGTGGAGTCAGATACGCAGTATTTT
NA,TRBV20-1,TRBJ1-2,NA,CSTSYNYGYTF,TGCAGCACTAGTTATAACTATGGCTACACCTTC
NA,TRBV4-1,TRBJ2-7,NA,CASSQRPEYEQYF,TGCGCCAGCAGCCAACGGCCGGAATACGAGCAGTACTTC
NA,TRBV28,TRBJ2-7,NA,CASSSVSGTYEQYF,TGTGCCAGCAGCTCCGTTAGCGGTACCTACGAGCAGTACTTC
TRBD2,TRBV28,TRBJ2-1,NA,CATASSGRTVEQFF,TGTGCCACAGCATCTAGCGGGAGGACGGTTGAGCAGTTCTTC
NA,TRBV7-3,TRBJ2-5,NA,CASSRVGGTQETQYF,TGTGCCAGCTCCCGGGTCGGGGGTACGCAAGAGACCCAGTACTTC
NA,TRBV28,TRBJ2-7,NA,CACLGGVVREQYF,TGTGCCTGTTTGGGGGGCGTGGTTCGGGAGCAGTACTTC
NA,TRBV25-1,TRBJ1-1,NA,CASSGYSSQGGMNTEAFF,TGTGCCAGCAGTGGTTACTCGTCTCAAGGGGGGATGAACACTGAAGCTTTCTTT
TRBD2,TRBV6-1,TRBJ2-7,NA,CASSEGLAGVYEQYF,TGTGCCAGCAGTGAAGGACTAGCGGGAGTCTACGAGCAGTACTTC
NA,TRBV18,TRBJ2-7,NA,CASSSTVAGDEQYF,TGTGCCAGCTCATCGACGGTAGCAGGGGACGAGCAGTACTTC
NA,TRBV27,TRBJ1-6,NA,CASQGPLNSPLHF,TGTGCCAGTCAAGGGCCCCTGAATTCACCCCTCCACTTT
NA,TRBV15,TRBJ1-1,NA,CATSRASAEAFF,TGTGCCACCAGCAGAGCGTCCGCTGAAGCTTTCTTT
NA,TRBV18,TRBJ2-5,NA,CASSPPSQETQYF,TGTGCCAGCTCACCACCATCCCAAGAGACCCAGTACTTC
TRBD1,TRBV5-1,TRBJ2-7,NA,CASSSEPGQGYEQYF,TGCGCCAGCAGCTCAGAGCCGGGACAGGGCTACGAGCAGTACTTC
NA,TRBV4-2,TRBJ2-1,NA,CASSQGSLRDEQFF,TGTGCCAGCAGCCAAGGCAGTCTGCGGGATGAGCAGTTCTTC
NA,TRBV4-1,TRBJ2-5,NA,CASSQDSREETQYF,TGCGCCAGCAGCCAAGATTCCAGGGAAGAGACCCAGTACTTC
TRBD1,TRBV30,TRBJ1-2,NA,CAWGDPGQAPYSYGYTF,TGTGCCTGGGGGGACCCGGGACAGGCTCCATACAGCTATGGCTACACCTTC
TRBD2,TRBV11-3,TRBJ2-3,once,CASSLTSGSPTDTQYF,TGTGCCAGCAGCCTGACTAGCGGGAGCCCGACAGATACGCAGTATTTT
NA,TRBV6-5,TRBJ1-1,few,CASKVGTEAFF,TGTGCCAGCAAGGTGGGCACTGAAGCTTTCTTT
NA,TRBV11-2,TRBJ2-5,once,CASSPPGTRGETQYF,TGTGCCAGCAGCCCCCCGGGGACCAGGGGAGAGACCCAGTACTTC
TRBD2,TRBV7-2,TRBJ2-5,NA,CASSLPGLAGQTQYF,TGTGCCAGCAGCTTACCGGGACTAGCGGGTCAGACCCAGTACTTC
NA,TRBV11-2,TRBJ1-1,NA,CASSLIWTNTEAFF,TGTGCCAGCAGCTTAATCTGGACGAACACTGAAGCTTTCTTT
NA,TRBV30,TRBJ2-7,NA,CAWGRLGSEQYF,TGTGCCTGGGGGCGGTTAGGGTCCGAGCAGTACTTC
TRBD2,TRBV5-1,TRBJ2-1,NA,CASSTTSGDNEQFF,TGCGCCAGCAGCACGACTAGCGGGGACAATGAGCAGTTCTTC
NA,TRBV7-3,TRBJ2-1,NA,CASSLTWRASNNEQFF,TGTGCCAGCAGCTTAACTTGGAGGGCGTCCAACAATGAGCAGTTCTTC
TRBD2,TRBV5-4,TRBJ2-2,NA,CASSGGSGLNTGELFF,TGTGCCAGCAGCGGGGGTAGCGGGCTGAACACCGGGGAGCTGTTTTTT
TRBD2,TRBV11-2,TRBJ2-1,NA,CASSYIAGGLVNEQFF,TGTGCCAGCAGCTACATAGCGGGAGGGCTCGTAAATGAGCAGTTCTTC
NA,TRBV2,TRBJ2-3,NA,CASSDPANTDTQYF,TGTGCCAGCAGTGATCCAGCGAACACAGATACGCAGTATTTT
TRBD2,TRBV7-2,TRBJ2-7,NA,CASSLLLGLAGHEQYF,TGTGCCAGCAGCCTGCTTTTGGGACTAGCAGGCCACGAGCAGTACTTC
NA,TRBV5-5,TRBJ1-1,NA,CASSSQMNTEAFF,TGTGCCAGCAGCTCCCAGATGAACACTGAAGCTTTCTTT
NA,TRBV18,TRBJ2-6,NA,CASSPIQTYSGANVLTF,TGTGCCAGCTCACCAATTCAGACCTACTCTGGGGCCAACGTCCTGACTTTC
NA,TRBV19,TRBJ1-5,NA,CASNRYNQPQHF,TGTGCCAGTAACCGGTATAATCAGCCCCAGCATTTT
NA,TRBV5-1,TRBJ2-3,NA,CASSYGSDTQYF,TGCGCCAGCAGCTATGGGTCAGATACGCAGTATTTT
TRBD2,TRBV6-4,TRBJ2-7,NA,CASSDGDSGNWGREIYEQYF,TGTGCCAGCAGTGACGGTGATAGCGGGAACTGGGGCAGAGAAATCTACGAGCAGTACTTC
NA,TRBV11-1,TRBJ2-1,NA,CASSLLRYNEQFF,TGTGCCAGCAGCTTACTTCGTTACAATGAGCAGTTCTTC
TRBD2,TRBV5-1,TRBJ2-1,NA,CASSIYPGTAGLAGGTFSYNEQFF,TGCGCCAGCAGCATTTATCCCGGGACGGCGGGACTAGCGGGAGGGACTTTCTCCTACAATGAGCAGTTCTTC
NA,TRBV28,TRBJ2-1,NA,CASANRMSYNEQFF,TGTGCCAGCGCGAACAGAATGTCCTACAATGAGCAGTTCTTC
NA,TRBV28,TRBJ2-5,NA,CASSLGASSRETQYF,TGTGCCAGCAGTCTGGGGGCGAGTAGCAGGGAGACCCAGTACTTC
NA,TRBV9,TRBJ1-3,NA,CASTSGTAGNTIYF,TGTGCCAGCACAAGCGGGACTGCTGGAAACACCATATATTTT
TRBD2,TRBV7-3,TRBJ2-1,few,CASSLGTSGYNEQFF,TGTGCCAGCAGCTTGGGGACTAGCGGATACAATGAGCAGTTCTTC